This T cell receptor beta chain stems from a study of control samples from healthy donors and cancer patients (TCRdb year 2020). CDR1 and CDR2 are drawn from the germline V gene: SGHTA, FQGNSA. V is reduced by 5 bases and J by 3 bases, leaving a spacing of 16 bases between them. The CDR3 numbers 15 residues from cysteine through phenylalanine. The sequence is cut down to CDR3 DNA, 45 bases in frame from base 1. Library construction relied on the immunoSEQ multiplex PCR assay. Sourced from immuneACCESS, this table was stored by TCRdb with only in-frame sequences that have V and J called. A share of the clones is absent; for the studies checked, an unresolved V gene accounts for under half, and the remainder has no known explanation. Recorded for this sample are roughly 80,000 clones; approximately 92% of them occurred a single time. The top ten clones comprise nearly 6% of the sample. Details on this clone: Its antigen is currently not known. Per-base quality was not reported, and no clone a single base away is much larger than it.

This receptor chain uses TRBV7-2 and TRBJ1-2; possibly the D gene is TRBD1, per 5 matching bases. This TCR was recovered from a woman aged 55-70 years in good health. The sequenced material came from blood. The DNA sequence reads TGTGCCAGCAGCCCCTGGGACGGTGCTCACTATGGCTACACCTTC. It specifies CASSPWDGAHYGYTF.